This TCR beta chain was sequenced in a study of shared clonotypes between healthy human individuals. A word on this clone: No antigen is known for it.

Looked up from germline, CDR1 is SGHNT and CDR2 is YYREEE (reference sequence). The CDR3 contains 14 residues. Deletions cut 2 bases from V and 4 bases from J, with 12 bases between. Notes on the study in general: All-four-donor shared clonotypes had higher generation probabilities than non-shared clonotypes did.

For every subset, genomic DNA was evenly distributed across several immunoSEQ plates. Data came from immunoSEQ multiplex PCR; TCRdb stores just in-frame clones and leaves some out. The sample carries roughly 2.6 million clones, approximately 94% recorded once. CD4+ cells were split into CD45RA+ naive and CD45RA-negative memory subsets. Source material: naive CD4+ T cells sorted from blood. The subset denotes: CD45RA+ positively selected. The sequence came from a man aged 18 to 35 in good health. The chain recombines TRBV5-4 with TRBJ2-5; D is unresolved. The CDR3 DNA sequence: TGTGCCAGCAGCTTACGAACCGATCCAGAGACCCAGTACTTC. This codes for CASSLRTDPETQYF.